Following are 22 T cell receptor beta chains from one sample sequenced in a study. TCRdb itself ran the RT-PCR reads through MiXCR, one entry per CDR3 protein. The repertoire holds almost 700,000 distinct CDR3 sequences, with 13% to 15% as singletons. Sequencing was performed on memory CD4+ T cells from blood. The source is a female donor in good health, serving as a healthy control.

This clonotype was seen a few times. The chain combines TRBV27 with TRBJ2-3; 10 bases are a match to TRBD1. V was clipped by 7 bases and J by 6 bases; unmatched bases: 13. Per germline, CDR1 MNHEY and CDR2 SMNVEV (reference sequence). The CDR3 is 16 residues long. The CDR3 coding sequence is TGTGCCAGCACCCGACTCCGGGACAGGGGAACCGATACGCAGTATTTT. It is translated as CASTRLRDRGTDTQYF.

The chain joins TRBV27 to TRBJ1-2; D is undetermined. V was shortened by 8 bases and J by 4 bases, with 11 bases between the two germline ends. The CDR3 extends over 12 amino acids. CDR1 is MNHEY and CDR2 is SMNVEV in the germline V gene (reference sequence). This CDR3 reads CASRTRSYGYTF. In DNA, the CDR3 is TGTGCCAGCCGGACCAGGAGCTATGGCTACACCTTC.

This clonotype was counted once. The chain couples TRBV7-9 to TRBJ1-2; D is possibly TRBD1 (6 bases). The CDR3 runs to 14 residues. Germline V gives CDR1 SEHNR, CDR2 FQNEAQ (reference sequence). The V and J ends lost 5 bases and 8 bases respectively, with 18 bases between them. CDR3 nucleotide sequence: TGTGCCAGCAGCCAGCAATCTACAGGGAGCGGCTACACCTTC. Amino acid sequence: CASSQQSTGSGYTF.

The rearrangement joins TRBV7-2 to TRBJ2-3, with a weak D call TRBD2 (5 bases). V lost 4 bases and J lost 1, with 12 bases in between. The length of the CDR3 is 15 residues. Germline V gives CDR1 SGHTA, CDR2 FQGNSA. CDR3 loop: CASSYSRTRTDTQYF. For the CDR3, the DNA is TGTGCCAGCAGCTACTCCAGGACTCGCACAGATACGCAGTATTTT.

This clonotype was seen a few times. The rearrangement links TRBV28 to TRBJ2-3; 14 bases match TRBD2. The CDR3 is 15 amino acids. Germline CDR1 is MDHEN and CDR2 is SYDVKM. After removal of 6 bases from V and 5 bases from J, the junction contained 4 bases not matched to a gene. The CDR3 DNA is TGTGCCAGCAGCTCTGGGACTAGCGGGAGAGATACGCAGTATTTT. It translates to CASSSGTSGRDTQYF. Based on the CDR3 plus reference TRBV28 and TRBJ2-3, the full variable domain is DVKVTQSSRYLVKRTGEKVFLECVQDMDHENMFWYRQDPGLGLRLIYFSYDVKMKEKGDIPEGYSVSREKKERFSLILESASTNQTSMYLCASSSGTSGRDTQYFGPGTRLTVL.

This clonotype was detected a few times. This chain uses TRBV20-1 with TRBJ2-5, with D possibly matching TRBD1 (6 bases). Germline CDR1 reads DFQATT; CDR2 reads SNEGSKA (reference sequence). The CDR3 totals 15 residues. The V end lost 7 bases, the J end lost 2 bases, and 20 bases lay between the germline ends. The CDR3 is CSVPSTGNLQETQYF. The CDR3 nucleotides are TGCAGTGTTCCCTCGACAGGCAATTTACAAGAGACCCAGTACTTC.

The V and J genes are TRBV4-1 and TRBJ1-1; no firm D call. This CDR3 spans 16 amino acids. Germline V gene lookup returns CDR1 MGHRA and CDR2 YSYEKL. V lost 1 base and J 4 bases, leaving 16 bases between the germline ends. The CDR3 is CASSQGYPGFGTEAFF. Written as DNA, the CDR3 is TGCGCCAGCAGCCAAGGTTATCCCGGGTTCGGCACTGAAGCTTTCTTT.

This clonotype was detected a few times. V usage is TRBV5-4 and J usage is TRBJ2-5; D unresolved. The ends were cut back, 4 bases at V and 5 bases at J, with 12 bases in the middle. This CDR3 is 13 amino acids long. Germline V gives CDR1 SGHNT, CDR2 YYREEE (reference sequence). The CDR3 sequence is CASSQPRAETQYF. Written as DNA, the CDR3 is TGTGCCAGCAGCCAGCCGCGAGCGGAGACCCAGTACTTC.

This clonotype was found a few times. The rearrangement links TRBV6-5 to TRBJ1-1, with 8 bases lining up with TRBD1. Trimming cost V 5 bases and J 5 bases; bases outside gene matches: 13. In germline, CDR1 is MNHEY, CDR2 SVGAGI. This CDR3 is built from 16 residues. The chain's CDR3 is CASSPRQGRAETEAFF. The CDR3 nucleotides read TGTGCCAGCAGTCCCCGACAGGGGAGGGCTGAGACTGAAGCTTTCTTT.

This clonotype showed up just a few times. The chain has TRBV5-6 and TRBJ2-5; D is unresolved. V shed 4 bases and J shed 5 bases, with 12 bases lying between them. The CDR3 is 13 amino acids. Germline V lookup: CDR1 SGHDT, CDR2 YYEEEE. DNA for the CDR3: TGTGCCAGCAGCAATCAGAGACGGGAGACCCAGTACTTC. Its translation is CASSNQRRETQYF.

V is TRBV6-5 and J is TRBJ2-1; TRBD1 might be the D (5 bases). The CDR3 spans 16 residues. The ends were cut back, 0 bases at V and 8 bases at J, with 17 bases in the middle. Germline CDR1 reads MNHEY; CDR2 reads SVGAGI. The CDR3 reads CASSYSPVLKGDEQFF. The CDR3 DNA reads TGTGCCAGCAGTTACTCCCCAGTTTTGAAAGGGGATGAGCAGTTCTTC.

This clonotype was detected many times. This chain uses TRBV12-3 or TRBV12-4 with TRBJ1-5; D gene ambiguous. There are 16 residues in the CDR3. V lost 1 base, J lost 3 bases, and 13 bases lay in between. The CDR3: CASSLGQAFTNQPQHF. CDR3 nucleotides: TGTGCCAGCAGTTTAGGTCAGGCCTTCACCAATCAGCCCCAGCATTTT.

CDR3 coding DNA: TGTGCCAGCAGTTTCAAGTCACTGACTGGGGCCAACGTCCTGACTTTC. This codes for CASSFKSLTGANVLTF. The chain carries TRBV28 and TRBJ2-6; no definite D call. Trimming removed 3 bases at V and 2 bases at J, with 11 bases between. The germline V gene encodes CDR1 MDHEN and CDR2 SYDVKM. The CDR3 contains 16 residues.

The sample holds many counts of this clonotype. This chain joins TRBV12-3 or TRBV12-4 and TRBJ1-2; perhaps TRBD1 as D (5 bases). Trimming took 6 bases from V and 8 from J, leaving 13 bases between them. CDR3 length equals 12 residues. The CDR3 sequence is CASSPGTLGYTF. The CDR3 DNA sequence: TGTGCCAGCAGCCCCGGGACGCTGGGCTACACCTTC.

This clonotype came up a few times. This chain connects TRBV29-1 to TRBJ2-7; D could derive from TRBD1 or TRBD2 (5 bases each). The CDR3 spans 13 residues. Trimming took off 8 bases at V and 3 bases at J, with 17 bases between the two ends. CDR1 is SQVTM and CDR2 is ANQGSEA in the germline V gene. The DNA of the CDR3 is TGCAGCTTCTCCGGGACCCTACTCTACGAGCAGTACTTC. Translated: CSFSGTLLYEQYF.

This rearrangement joins TRBV12-3 or TRBV12-4 to TRBJ1-5; weak D call: TRBD1 (5 bases). The ends were cut back, 5 bases at V and 5 bases at J, with 13 bases in the middle. The CDR3 contains 14 residues. CDR3 sequence (DNA): TGTGCCAGCAGTAACTCCAGGGTTTATCAGCCCCAGCATTTT. As protein: CASSNSRVYQPQHF.

This clonotype was observed many times. The V and J genes are TRBV4-2 and TRBJ2-5; 10 nucleotides line up with TRBD2. The trim removed 0 bases at V and 4 bases at J, leaving 5 bases unmatched. CDR1 is LGHNA, CDR2 YNFKEQ, per germline. The CDR3 contains 16 residues. CDR3 coding DNA: TGTGCCAGCAGCCAAGACCCTAGCGGGAGAGGAGAGACCCAGTACTTC. Its protein product is CASSQDPSGRGETQYF.

The rearrangement links TRBV11-1 to TRBJ2-7, with D tentatively TRBD2 (6 bases). Germline lookup yields CDR1 SGHAT and CDR2 FQDESV (reference sequence). The CDR3 contains 13 residues. The germline V and J ends were trimmed by 5 bases and 6 bases, with 14 bases remaining between them. CDR3 sequence reads: CASSRLGGAEQYF. CDR3 in DNA: TGTGCCAGCAGCAGGCTAGGCGGGGCCGAGCAGTACTTC.

There are many counts of this clonotype. CDR3 in DNA: TGCAGTGCTATCGGACTAGCGGGGCCCACAGATACGCAGTATTTT. This translates into CSAIGLAGPTDTQYF. J is TRBJ2-3 and V is TRBV20-1; TRBD2 agrees at 12 bases. Germline V gene lookup returns CDR1 DFQATT and CDR2 SNEGSKA (reference sequence). CDR3 length: 15 residues. The trim removed 4 bases at V and 2 bases at J, leaving 4 bases unmatched.

The chain joins TRBV30 to TRBJ1-3; the D is unclear. The CDR3 runs to 12 residues. The V gene lost 3 bases and the J gene lost 0 bases, with 3 bases spanning the gap. Germline-derived CDR1 and CDR2 are GTSNPN and SVGIG (reference sequence). The CDR3 sequence is CAWRSSGNTIYF. DNA for the CDR3: TGTGCCTGGAGAAGCTCTGGAAACACCATATATTTT.

There are a few counts of this clonotype. V gene TRBV7-9 combines with J gene TRBJ1-2; D is undetermined. Germline V gene sequence: CDR1 SEHNR, CDR2 FQNEAQ (reference sequence). This CDR3 comprises 14 residues. Trimming removed 3 bases at V and 3 bases at J, with 11 bases between. The CDR3 DNA is TGTGCCAGCAGCTTTGGGCTTGGGGACTATGGCTACACCTTC. Translation: CASSFGLGDYGYTF.

V gene TRBV5-5 combines with J gene TRBJ1-2; D possibly corresponds to TRBD1 (5 bases). Germline V gives CDR1 SGHKS, CDR2 YYEKEE (reference sequence). The CDR3 contains 16 residues. Trimming stripped 0 bases from V and 4 bases from J, with 16 bases between. CDR3 in DNA: TGTGCCAGCAGCTTGGGTTGGACGGGACGGGCCTATGGCTACACCTTC. As protein: CASSLGWTGRAYGYTF.